The 29 T cell receptor beta chains reported below all come from one sample, sequenced in a study of CD8 T cells in Susac syndrome. RNA in amounts of roughly 0.45 to 1 ug was reverse transcribed with random hexamers. One entry per CDR3 protein, called by TCRdb with MiXCR from the immunoSEQ multiplex PCR reads. The repertoire has over 350,000 distinct CDR3 sequences, around 85% of them found once; the top ten carry 0.09% to 0.15%. Sequences were obtained from CD8+ T cells from PBMCs. The receptors stem from a human donor with multiple sclerosis.

This clonotype has a handful of counts. One junction end disagrees with the germline gene, perhaps due to a read error. The chain combines TRBV4-1 with TRBJ2-1, with 9 bases matching TRBD1. The CDR3 is made up of 15 amino acids. The V gene's germline CDR1 is MGHRA and CDR2 YSYEKL. CDR3: CASSQEGQGYNEQFF. The CDR3 nucleotides are TGTGCCAGCAGCCAAGAGGGACAGGGTTACAATGAGCAGTTCTTC.

The chain is built from TRBV27 and TRBJ2-7, with 12 bases that match TRBD1. Trimming removed 3 bases from V and 1 base from J; junction bases left unmatched: 4. The CDR3 covers 16 residues. CDR1 and CDR2 (germline): MNHEY, SMNVEV (reference sequence). Here the CDR3 reads CASSFSGQGASYEQYF. The CDR3 DNA reads as TGTGCCAGCAGTTTCTCGGGACAGGGGGCTTCCTACGAGCAGTACTTC.

V and J are TRBV2 and TRBJ2-3; a possible D gene is TRBD2 (6 bases). V lost 7 bases to trimming and J lost 3 bases, with 14 bases between them. This CDR3 is built from 14 residues. Germline V lookup: CDR1 SNHLY, CDR2 FYNNEI. The CDR3 nucleotides are TGTGCCAGCATAGGGCGGGGAACAACAGATACGCAGTATTTT. As protein: CASIGRGTTDTQYF.

The V gene is TRBV9, the J gene TRBJ2-7; TRBD2 might be the D (5 bases). Per the germline V gene, CDR1 is SGDLS and CDR2 is YYNGEE. The CDR3 sequence is 13 residues long. Trimming removed 3 bases from V and 7 bases from J, with 14 bases in between. The CDR3 spells CASSGQATGEQYF. CDR3 nucleotide sequence: TGTGCCAGCAGCGGACAAGCCACGGGGGAGCAGTACTTC.

The chain has TRBV10-3 and TRBJ2-2, with 9 bases aligning to TRBD2. With 10 bases clipped from V and 4 bases from J, the junction kept 7 bases outside the gene matches. The CDR3 extends over 14 amino acids. Per the germline V gene, CDR1 is ENHRY and CDR2 is SYGVKD. The CDR3, as DNA: TGTGCCACCTCGCGGGGGGGAAGCACCGGGGAGCTGTTTTTT. The encoded protein is CATSRGGSTGELFF.

This clonotype turned up a few times. The chain links TRBV2 to TRBJ1-1; the D is unclear. The V gene lost 8 bases and the J gene lost 2 bases, with 12 bases spanning the gap. The CDR3 extends over 13 amino acids. Germline-derived CDR1 and CDR2 are SNHLY and FYNNEI. The CDR3 loop is CASSYGLNTEAFF. DNA of the CDR3: TGTGCCAGCTCTTATGGGCTAAACACTGAAGCTTTCTTT.

Notes on this clonotype: Sequence at one end of the junction differs from germline and may be a read error. The rearrangement joins TRBV5-4 to TRBJ1-1; a possible D gene is TRBD1 (6 bases). Germline CDR1 is SGHNT and CDR2 is YYREEE (reference sequence). The CDR3 runs 14 residues. CDR3 protein: CASSFPGQNTETFF. CDR3 coding DNA: TGTGCCAGCAGCTTTCCGGGACAAAACACTGAAACTTTCTTT.

The rearrangement uses TRBV19 and TRBJ2-1, with a weak D call TRBD2 (5 bases). V lost 2 bases and J 6 bases, leaving 8 bases between the germline ends. The CDR3 has 13 amino acids. Germline CDR1 reads LNHDA; CDR2 reads SQIVND (reference sequence). The CDR3 coding sequence is TGTGCCAGTAGTATATCGGGGTTCAATGAGCAGTTCTTC. Protein sequence: CASSISGFNEQFF. The full variable domain, in which reference TRBV19 and TRBJ2-1 provide the parts outside the CDR3, is DGGITQSPKYLFRKEGQNVTLSCEQNLNHDAMYWYRQDPGQGLRLIYYSQIVNDFQKGDIAEGYSVSREKKESFPLTVTSAQKNPTAFYLCASSISGFNEQFFGPGTRLTVL.

V usage is TRBV5-1 and J usage is TRBJ2-7; 8 nucleotides agree with TRBD1. Trimming removed 2 bases from V and 1 base from J; junction bases left unmatched: 5. The CDR3 extends over 15 amino acids. The germline V gene encodes CDR1 SGHRS and CDR2 YFSETQ. This CDR3 is CASSLLDRVSYEQYF. The CDR3 DNA reads as TGCGCCAGCAGCTTACTGGACAGGGTTTCCTACGAGCAGTACTTC.

As DNA, the CDR3 is TGTGCCAGCAGTGAAGGCGGGGCCTCCTACGAGCAGTACTTC. This encodes CASSEGGASYEQYF. The chain employs TRBV6-1 and TRBJ2-7, with D maybe TRBD2 (6 bases). The germline V and J ends were trimmed by 1 base and 0 bases, with 7 bases remaining between them. The CDR3 is 14 residues long. Germline values: CDR1 MNHNS, CDR2 SASEGT.

V gene TRBV27 combines with J gene TRBJ1-1, with D possibly being TRBD1 (6 bases). The V end lost 6 bases, the J end lost 2 bases, and 13 bases lay between the germline ends. CDR1 MNHEY and CDR2 SMNVEV come from the germline V gene (reference sequence). The CDR3 is made up of 14 amino acids. The CDR3 DNA is TGTGCCAGCAGCCCAGAGACAGGAAACACTGAAGCTTTCTTT. It is translated as CASSPETGNTEAFF.

This clonotype has just one count. This rearrangement joins TRBV30 to TRBJ2-3; D gene ambiguous. Looked up from germline, CDR1 is GTSNPN and CDR2 is SVGIG (reference sequence). V lost 4 bases and J lost 4, with 9 bases in between. The CDR3 loop spans 12 amino acids. The CDR3 DNA sequence: TGTGCCTGGAAGGTCGCGGCAGATACGCAGTATTTT. Translating it yields CAWKVAADTQYF.

The V and J genes are TRBV6-1 and TRBJ2-6; the D is unclear. Germline V lookup: CDR1 MNHNS, CDR2 SASEGT. This CDR3 spans 17 amino acids. The germline V and J ends were trimmed by 2 bases and 0 bases, with 11 bases remaining between them. The CDR3 nucleotides are TGTGCCAGCAGTGAATATTTGGATAACTCTGGGGCCAACGTCCTGACTTTC. It yields the protein CASSEYLDNSGANVLTF.

The gene calls are TRBV27 and TRBJ1-2; TRBD1 is a possible D gene (5 bases). This CDR3 is 15 amino acids long. Germline CDR1 is MNHEY and CDR2 is SMNVEV (reference sequence). Trimming left V 4 bases short and J 0 bases short, with 12 bases between. Written as DNA, the CDR3 is TGTGCCAGCAGTTCGGGACGGTTAGCTAACTATGGCTACACCTTC. Amino acid sequence: CASSSGRLANYGYTF.

The chain carries TRBV19 and TRBJ1-5, with D perhaps matching TRBD1 (5 bases). Germline CDR1 is LNHDA and CDR2 is SQIVND (reference sequence). This CDR3 is built from 15 residues. V was shortened by 6 bases and J by 3 bases, with 15 bases between the two germline ends. In DNA form, the CDR3 reads TGTGCCAGTAGCCCCTTTCGGGGCACCAATCAGCCCCAGCATTTT. Its protein is CASSPFRGTNQPQHF.

The CDR3 DNA reads as TGCGCCAGCAGCTCCCCACGTAAGGGGCCCCCGTTAGAGACCCAGTACTTC. Protein sequence: CASSSPRKGPPLETQYF. This chain uses TRBV5-1 with TRBJ2-5, with D perhaps matching TRBD1 (5 bases). The CDR3 has 17 amino acids. V lost 3 bases and J 4 bases, leaving 22 bases between the germline ends. Germline values: CDR1 SGHRS, CDR2 YFSETQ.

The DNA for the CDR3 is TGCGCCAGCAGCTTGGTGGGACAGGGGGCAAATGAGCAGTTCTTC. Residues: CASSLVGQGANEQFF. The chain is built from TRBV5-1 and TRBJ2-1; 12 bases are shared with TRBD1. The V segment lost 0 bases and the J segment 7 bases; nucleotides outside the gene matches: 2. CDR1 SGHRS and CDR2 YFSETQ come from the germline V gene. The CDR3 consists of 15 residues.

This rearrangement joins TRBV3-1 to TRBJ1-2; the match to TRBD1 covers 10 bases. The CDR3 runs 14 residues. Germline loops: CDR1 LGHDT, CDR2 YNNKEL (reference sequence). The V segment lost 6 bases and the J segment 5 bases; nucleotides outside the gene matches: 6. In DNA, the CDR3 is TGTGCCAGCAGGGGGACAGGGGTCTTGTATGGCTACACCTTC. Residues: CASRGTGVLYGYTF.

This chain uses TRBV6-5 with TRBJ1-1; no reliable D call. The germline gives CDR1 MNHEY, CDR2 SVGAGI. Deletions cut 7 bases from V and 4 bases from J, with 7 bases between. CDR3 length: 11 residues. CDR3 sequence (DNA): TGTGCCAGCATCAGTCTCACTGAAGCTTTCTTT. This translates into CASISLTEAFF.

V gene TRBV27 combines with J gene TRBJ2-7, with D perhaps assigned TRBD1 or TRBD2 (6 bases each). The CDR3 has 15 amino acids. CDR1 and CDR2 (germline): MNHEY, SMNVEV (reference sequence). Trimming took 5 bases from V and 2 from J, leaving 16 bases between them. CDR3 nucleotide sequence: TGTGCCAGCAGTCCCGGAGGGGGAAACACCTACGAGCAGTACTTC. It encodes CASSPGGGNTYEQYF.

V gene TRBV5-4 combines with J gene TRBJ2-7; TRBD1 is a possible D gene (6 bases). The CDR3 runs to 17 residues. The germline V gene has CDR1 SGHNT and CDR2 YYREEE (reference sequence). V was pared by 4 bases and J by 6 bases, with 26 bases between. In DNA form, the CDR3 reads TGTGCCAGCAGCCCCCCCGGGACAATGGGTCCCTTTACCGAGCAGTACTTC. Protein product: CASSPPGTMGPFTEQYF.

This chain links TRBV29-1 with TRBJ1-1; D is unresolved. Germline V lookup: CDR1 SQVTM, CDR2 ANQGSEA. This CDR3 comprises 12 residues. Trimming shortened V by 4 bases and J by 1 base, and 7 bases separated the two germline ends. CDR3 in amino acids: CSVGETNTEAFF. In DNA, the CDR3 is TGCAGCGTTGGAGAGACGAACACTGAAGCTTTCTTT.

This CDR3 reads CASGAGGYEQFF. CDR3 nucleotide sequence: TGTGCCTCGGGAGCGGGCGGCTATGAGCAGTTCTTC. The rearrangement joins TRBV6-1 to TRBJ2-1, with a weak D call TRBD2 (6 bases). V gave up 11 bases and J gave up 8 bases, with 16 bases separating them. The CDR3 is 12 residues long. Per germline, CDR1 MNHNS and CDR2 SASEGT.

CDR3 sequence reads: CSVRGGYNEQFF. CDR3 in DNA: TGCAGCGTTCGGGGGGGTTACAATGAGCAGTTCTTC. The chain has TRBV29-1 and TRBJ2-1; TRBD2 agrees at 8 bases. CDR3 size: 12 residues. J gave up 4 bases and V 5 bases, and 1 base lay outside the gene matches. Germline CDR1 is SQVTM and CDR2 is ANQGSEA.

The chain couples TRBV27 to TRBJ1-3, with 7 bases identical to TRBD1. Germline V CDR1 and CDR2: MNHEY, SMNVEV (reference sequence). J lost 2 bases, V lost 5 bases, and 9 bases had no gene match. CDR3 length: 16 residues. CDR3 bases: TGTGCCAGCAGTACGCTACAGGGGATAACTGGAAACACCATATATTTT. Encoded protein: CASSTLQGITGNTIYF.

This chain uses TRBV6-1 with TRBJ1-1; D call uncertain. This CDR3 contains 12 residues. The V end was cut by 7 bases, the J end by 11 bases, with 17 bases between. Germline V gene sequence: CDR1 MNHNS, CDR2 SASEGT. The CDR3 region is CASIPAPPGAFF. Written as DNA, the CDR3 is TGTGCCAGCATCCCCGCCCCCCCGGGGGCTTTCTTT.

V is TRBV30 and J is TRBJ2-2; D is ambiguous. Germline values: CDR1 GTSNPN, CDR2 SVGIG (reference sequence). Trimming took off 2 bases at V and 2 bases at J, with 18 bases between the two ends. The CDR3 sequence is 17 residues long. CDR3 loop: CAWSPPNWDLNTGELFF. CDR3 bases: TGTGCCTGGAGTCCGCCCAATTGGGATTTAAACACCGGGGAGCTGTTTTTT. Full variable domain (rest looked up from reference TRBV30 and TRBJ2-2): SQTIHQWPATLVQPVGSPLSLECTVEGTSNPNLYWYRQAAGRGLQLLFYSVGIGQISSEVPQNLSASRPQDRQFILSSKKLLLSDSGFYLCAWSPPNWDLNTGELFFGEGSRLTVL.

The chain couples TRBV30 to TRBJ1-6, with a weak D call TRBD1 (5 bases). The ends were cut back, 1 base at V and 10 bases at J, with 14 bases in the middle. In germline, CDR1 is GTSNPN, CDR2 SVGIG (reference sequence). The CDR3 length is 14 residues. CDR3 protein: CAWSDMRGGSPLHF. The CDR3 DNA reads as TGTGCCTGGAGTGATATGAGGGGTGGATCACCCCTCCACTTT.

This rearrangement joins TRBV24-1 to TRBJ2-2; TRBD1 might be the D (6 bases). Germline CDR1 KGHDR, CDR2 SFDVKD. Trimming removed 2 bases from V and 3 bases from J, with 12 bases in between. There are 16 residues in the CDR3. The CDR3 bases are TGTGCCACCAGTGATTCTGAGGCAGGGGACACCGGGGAGCTGTTTTTT. Its protein is CATSDSEAGDTGELFF.